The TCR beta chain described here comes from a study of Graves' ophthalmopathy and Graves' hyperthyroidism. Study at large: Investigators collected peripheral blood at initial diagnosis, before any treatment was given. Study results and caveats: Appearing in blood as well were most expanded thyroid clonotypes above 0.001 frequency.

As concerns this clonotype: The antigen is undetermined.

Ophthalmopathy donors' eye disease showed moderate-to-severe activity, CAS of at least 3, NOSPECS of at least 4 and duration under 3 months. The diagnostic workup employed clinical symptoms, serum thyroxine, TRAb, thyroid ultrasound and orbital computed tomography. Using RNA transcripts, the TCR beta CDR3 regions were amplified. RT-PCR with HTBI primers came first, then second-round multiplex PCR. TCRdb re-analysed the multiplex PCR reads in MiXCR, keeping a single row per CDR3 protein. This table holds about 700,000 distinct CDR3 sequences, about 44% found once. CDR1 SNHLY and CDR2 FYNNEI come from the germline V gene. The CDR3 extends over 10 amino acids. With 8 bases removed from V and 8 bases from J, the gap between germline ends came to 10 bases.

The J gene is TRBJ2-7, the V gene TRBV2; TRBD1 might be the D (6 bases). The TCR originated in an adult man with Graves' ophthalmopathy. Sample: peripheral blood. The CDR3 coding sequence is TGTGCCAGCGGAAGGGACAAGCAGTACTTC. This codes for CASGRDKQYF.